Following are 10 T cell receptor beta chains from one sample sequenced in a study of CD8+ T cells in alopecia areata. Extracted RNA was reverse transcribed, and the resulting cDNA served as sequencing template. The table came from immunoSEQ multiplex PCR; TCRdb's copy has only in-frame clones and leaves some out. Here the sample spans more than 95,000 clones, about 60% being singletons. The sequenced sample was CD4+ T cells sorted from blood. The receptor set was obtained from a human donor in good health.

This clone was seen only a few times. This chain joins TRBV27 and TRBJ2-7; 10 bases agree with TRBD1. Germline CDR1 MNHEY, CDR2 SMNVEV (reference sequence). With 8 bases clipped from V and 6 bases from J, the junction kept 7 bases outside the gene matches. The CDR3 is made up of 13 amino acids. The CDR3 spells CASGPWTGGEQYF. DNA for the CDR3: TGTGCCAGCGGGCCCTGGACAGGGGGCGAGCAGTACTTC.

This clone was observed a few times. The CDR3 nucleotides are TGCGCCAGCAGCGCGAGCAGGGGGCGCAAAGAGACCCAGTACTTC. Protein sequence: CASSASRGRKETQYF. This chain links TRBV5-1 with TRBJ2-5; the match to TRBD1 covers 8 bases. Germline values: CDR1 SGHRS, CDR2 YFSETQ. The CDR3 is made up of 15 amino acids. J gave up 3 bases and V 4 bases, and 8 bases lay outside the gene matches. Combining the CDR3 with reference TRBV5-1 and TRBJ2-5 gives the whole variable domain KAGVTQTPRYLIKTRGQQVTLSCSPISGHRSVSWYQQTPGQGLQFLFEYFSETQRNKGNFPGRFSGRQFSNSRSEMNVSTLELGDSALYLCASSASRGRKETQYFGPGTRLLVL.

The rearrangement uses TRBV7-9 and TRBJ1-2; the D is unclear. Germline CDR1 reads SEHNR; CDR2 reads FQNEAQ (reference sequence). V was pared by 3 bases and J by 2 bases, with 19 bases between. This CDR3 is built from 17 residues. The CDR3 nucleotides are TGTGCCAGCAGCTTTACCGGGAGGGCTCCTCAAAACTATGGCTACACCTTC. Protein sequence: CASSFTGRAPQNYGYTF. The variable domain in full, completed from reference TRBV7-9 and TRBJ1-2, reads DTGVSQNPRHKITKRGQNVTFRCDPISEHNRLYWYRQTLGQGPEFLTYFQNEAQLEKSRLLSDRFSAERPKGSFSTLEIQRTEQGDSAMYLCASSFTGRAPQNYGYTFGSGTRLTVV.

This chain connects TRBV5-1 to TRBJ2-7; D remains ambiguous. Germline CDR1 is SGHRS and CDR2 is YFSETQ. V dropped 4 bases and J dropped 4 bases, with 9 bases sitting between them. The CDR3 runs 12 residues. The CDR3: CASSLSGYEQYF. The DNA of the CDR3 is TGCGCCAGCAGCCTCTCAGGTTACGAGCAGTACTTC. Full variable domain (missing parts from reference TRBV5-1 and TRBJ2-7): KAGVTQTPRYLIKTRGQQVTLSCSPISGHRSVSWYQQTPGQGLQFLFEYFSETQRNKGNFPGRFSGRQFSNSRSEMNVSTLELGDSALYLCASSLSGYEQYFGPGTRLTVT.

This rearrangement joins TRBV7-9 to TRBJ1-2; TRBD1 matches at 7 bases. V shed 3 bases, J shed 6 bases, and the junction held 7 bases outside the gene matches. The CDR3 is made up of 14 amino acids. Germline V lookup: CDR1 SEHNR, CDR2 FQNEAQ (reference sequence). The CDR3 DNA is TGTGCCAGCAGCTTGCATACAGGGGACGATGGCTACACCTTC. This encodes CASSLHTGDDGYTF.

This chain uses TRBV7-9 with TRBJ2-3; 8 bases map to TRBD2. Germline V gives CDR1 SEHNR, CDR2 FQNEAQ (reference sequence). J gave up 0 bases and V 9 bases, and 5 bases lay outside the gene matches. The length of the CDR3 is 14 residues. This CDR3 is CASLAGGSTDTQYF. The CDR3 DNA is TGTGCCAGTCTAGCGGGCGGTAGCACAGATACGCAGTATTTT.

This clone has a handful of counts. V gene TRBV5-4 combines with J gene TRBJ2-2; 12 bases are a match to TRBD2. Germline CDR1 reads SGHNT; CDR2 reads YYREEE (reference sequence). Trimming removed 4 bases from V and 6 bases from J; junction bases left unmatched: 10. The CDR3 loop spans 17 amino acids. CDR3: CASSGVTSGGFPGELFF. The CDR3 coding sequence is TGTGCCAGCAGCGGCGTGACTAGCGGGGGTTTCCCCGGGGAGCTGTTTTTT.

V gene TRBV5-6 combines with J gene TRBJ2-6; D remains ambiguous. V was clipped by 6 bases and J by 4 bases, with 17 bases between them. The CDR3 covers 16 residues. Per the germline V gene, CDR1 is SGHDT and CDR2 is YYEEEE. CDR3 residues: CASILQFSLGANVLTF. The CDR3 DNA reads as TGTGCCAGCATCCTGCAGTTCTCTCTGGGGGCCAACGTCCTGACTTTC.

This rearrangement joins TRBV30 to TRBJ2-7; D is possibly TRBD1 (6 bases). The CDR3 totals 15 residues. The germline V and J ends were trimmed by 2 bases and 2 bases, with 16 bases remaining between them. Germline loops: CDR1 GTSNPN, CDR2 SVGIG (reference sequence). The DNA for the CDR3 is TGTGCCTGGAGTCCTACTGGGCAGGGGACCTACGAGCAGTACTTC. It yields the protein CAWSPTGQGTYEQYF.

The CDR3 sequence is CASSPGLAGGQDTQYF. In DNA form, the CDR3 reads TGTGCCAGCAGCCCCGGACTAGCGGGGGGGCAAGATACGCAGTATTTT. This chain connects TRBV7-2 to TRBJ2-3; 15 nucleotides align to TRBD2. The trim removed 5 bases at V and 5 bases at J, leaving 5 bases unmatched. This CDR3 spans 16 amino acids. Germline CDR1 reads SGHTA; CDR2 reads FQGNSA.